The 30 T cell receptor beta chains presented below share a single source sample, sequenced in a study of cytomegalovirus exposure and HLA in healthy donors. The primer mix had 60 Vbeta and 13 Jbeta primers. The repertoire was sequenced with immunoSEQ multiplex PCR; TCRdb's copy has only in-frame clones and lacks some. Its clone listing holds around 44,000 clones. Sequencing input: PBMCs. These receptors all come from a male donor in good health and CMV-seropositive.

This CDR3 reads CASSLFAATNEKLFF. The CDR3 DNA sequence: TGTGCCAGCTCCCTATTCGCGGCAACTAATGAAAAACTGTTTTTT. V usage is TRBV6-6 and J usage is TRBJ1-4; D remains unclear. Germline V CDR1 and CDR2: MNHNY, SVGAGI (reference sequence). V dropped 8 bases and J dropped 0 bases, with 13 bases sitting between them. This CDR3 spans 15 amino acids.

V gene TRBV5-4 combines with J gene TRBJ2-2; no firm D call. Germline loops: CDR1 SGHNT, CDR2 YYREEE (reference sequence). The CDR3 consists of 15 residues. V dropped 0 bases and J dropped 1 base, with 7 bases sitting between them. DNA of the CDR3: TGTGCCAGCAGCTTGGGCGGCAAGAACACCGGGGAGCTGTTTTTT. Residues: CASSLGGKNTGELFF.

The rearrangement links TRBV15 to TRBJ2-7; 10 nucleotides line up with TRBD1. The germline V gene has CDR1 LNHNV and CDR2 YYDKDF (reference sequence). J lost 4 bases, V lost 8 bases, and 5 bases had no gene match. CDR3 length: 13 residues. The CDR3, as DNA: TGTGCCACCGGGACAGGGGTTCGGTACGAGCAGTACTTC. This encodes CATGTGVRYEQYF.

The V call is TRBV9, the J call TRBJ2-2; a possible D gene is TRBD2 (6 bases). Trimming pared 3 bases from V and 6 bases from J, leaving 9 bases between. The CDR3 sequence is 13 residues long. Germline CDR1 is SGDLS and CDR2 is YYNGEE. Written as DNA, the CDR3 is TGTGCCAGCAGCGCCCTAGCGTCCGGGGAGCTGTTTTTT. This codes for CASSALASGELFF.

The rearrangement links TRBV7-8 to TRBJ1-5; 7 bases agree with TRBD1. The CDR3 has 14 residues. V lost 7 bases and J lost 2; bases outside the gene matches: 5. Germline V gene data show CDR1 as SGHVS and CDR2 as FQNEAQ. The CDR3 loop is CASTYGQGNQPQHF. Written as DNA, the CDR3 is TGTGCCAGCACCTACGGACAGGGCAATCAGCCCCAGCATTTT.

CDR3 sequence (DNA): TGCAGCGTTGTGAGGCCGTCACCATACGAGCAGTACTTC. Translation gives CSVVRPSPYEQYF. The genes are TRBV29-1 and TRBJ2-7; D gene uncertain. Trimming shortened V by 4 bases and J by 4 bases, and 14 bases separated the two germline ends. CDR1 SQVTM and CDR2 ANQGSEA come from the germline V gene. The CDR3 is made up of 13 amino acids.

The genes are TRBV27 and TRBJ1-5; weak D call: TRBD1 (6 bases). Between the trimmed V and J ends, which lost 1 base and 6 bases, there was a span of 13 bases. Per the germline V gene, CDR1 is MNHEY and CDR2 is SMNVEV (reference sequence). The length of the CDR3 is 15 residues. DNA for the CDR3: TGTGCCAGCAGTTTATGGCTGGGGGCGGGTCAGCCCCAGCATTTT. Its translation is CASSLWLGAGQPQHF.

The genes are TRBV2 and TRBJ2-7; 8 bases fit TRBD1. Germline CDR1 and CDR2: SNHLY and FYNNEI. The V gene end was trimmed by 10 bases and the J gene end by 2 bases; junction bases not matched to a gene: 7. This CDR3 spans 13 amino acids. The CDR3 region is CAIPRTGPYEQYF. The CDR3 DNA sequence: TGTGCCATCCCTAGGACAGGGCCCTACGAGCAGTACTTC.

The chain links TRBV12-5 to TRBJ1-1, with D possibly TRBD1 on 6 matching bases. The length of the CDR3 is 14 residues. Germline CDR1 reads LGHNT; CDR2 reads FRNRAP. V was trimmed by 6 bases and J by 3 bases, leaving 14 bases between them. The CDR3 DNA sequence: TGTGCTAGTGGCGATGGGGACAATTACACTGAAGCTTTCTTT. Protein product: CASGDGDNYTEAFF. The variable domain in full, with the rest retrieved from reference TRBV12-5 and TRBJ1-1, is DARVTQTPRHKVTEMGQEVTMRCQPILGHNTVFWYRQTMMQGLELLAYFRNRAPLDDSGMPKDRFSAEMPDATLATLKIQPSEPRDSAVYFCASGDGDNYTEAFFGQGTRLTVV.

V is TRBV18 and J is TRBJ1-1; D possibly corresponds to TRBD1 (5 bases). This CDR3 is built from 15 residues. Trimming removed 6 bases at V and 3 bases at J, with 17 bases between. Germline V gene data show CDR1 as KGHSH and CDR2 as LQKENI. DNA of the CDR3: TGTGCCAGCTCGATGGACATCACGGGAGACACTGAAGCTTTCTTT. Translated, it gives CASSMDITGDTEAFF.

The chain couples TRBV30 to TRBJ1-1, with D possibly TRBD1 on 5 matching bases. The CDR3 length is 13 residues. V lost 0 bases, J lost 9 bases, and 14 bases lay in between. Germline assignment: CDR1 GTSNPN and CDR2 SVGIG (reference sequence). CDR3 nucleotide sequence: TGTGCCTGGAGTGTGGGGCGAACACTGAAAGCTTTCTTT. As protein: CAWSVGRTLKAFF.

The chain links TRBV7-6 to TRBJ2-6; D is possibly TRBD1 (7 bases). The germline gives CDR1 SGHVS, CDR2 FNYEAQ. With 1 base removed from V and 0 bases from J, the gap between germline ends came to 16 bases. The CDR3 runs to 19 residues. The CDR3 loop is CASSLGWRGPSSGANVLTF. In DNA, the CDR3 is TGTGCCAGCAGCTTAGGATGGAGGGGGCCGAGCTCTGGGGCCAACGTCCTGACTTTC.

V is TRBV9 and J is TRBJ2-7; TRBD1 matches at 8 bases. J gave up 3 bases and V 0 bases, and 2 bases lay outside the gene matches. This CDR3 is 14 amino acids long. Germline CDR1 is SGDLS and CDR2 is YYNGEE. The CDR3, as DNA: TGTGCCAGCAGCGTAGGCGACAGGGGCTACGAGCAGTACTTC. Protein: CASSVGDRGYEQYF.

The chain links TRBV7-9 to TRBJ2-1; maybe TRBD2 (6 bases). Trimming shortened V by 5 bases and J by 10 bases, and 15 bases separated the two germline ends. CDR1 and CDR2 from the germline V gene are SEHNR and FQNEAQ (reference sequence). CDR3 length: 13 amino acids. The CDR3 DNA reads TGTGCCAGCAGCCTCCGCGGGGCTTGGGAGCAGTTCTTC. Its protein product is CASSLRGAWEQFF.

The chain carries TRBV28 and TRBJ2-3, with D unresolved. Deletions cut 6 bases from V and 0 bases from J, with 4 bases between. The CDR3 extends over 12 amino acids. Germline CDR1 reads MDHEN; CDR2 reads SYDVKM. CDR3 sequence: CASRSSTDTQYF. CDR3 nucleotide sequence: TGTGCCAGCAGGTCTAGCACAGATACGCAGTATTTT.

The V and J genes are TRBV28 and TRBJ1-6; D perhaps matches TRBD1 (5 bases). The germline V and J ends were trimmed by 2 bases and 10 bases, with 12 bases remaining between them. CDR1 and CDR2 (germline): MDHEN, SYDVKM. The CDR3 is made up of 14 amino acids. CDR3 nucleotide sequence: TGTGCCAGCAGTTTACAGGGATCACAGTCACCCCTCCACTTT. This translates into CASSLQGSQSPLHF.

The chain couples TRBV7-2 to TRBJ1-2, with a tentative D call TRBD1 (6 bases). This CDR3 spans 16 amino acids. Germline values: CDR1 SGHTA, CDR2 FQGNSA. V lost 8 bases and J 0 bases, leaving 19 bases between the germline ends. CDR3 region: CASPGTPRTANYGYTF. DNA for the CDR3: TGTGCCAGCCCCGGGACACCCCGGACAGCTAACTATGGCTACACCTTC.

The V call is TRBV7-9, the J call TRBJ1-1, with no clear D. CDR1 is SEHNR, CDR2 FQNEAQ, per germline (reference sequence). The CDR3 has 11 residues. Deletions cut 8 bases from V and 12 bases from J, with 16 bases between. The CDR3 protein is CASQRSGVTFF. Here the CDR3 DNA reads TGTGCCAGCCAACGGAGCGGGGTGACTTTCTTT.

Comment on this clone: The sample has other DNA sequences that encode this CDR3 too. The chain recombines TRBV4-3 with TRBJ2-3; 9 bases agree with TRBD2. J was trimmed by 3 bases and V by 4 bases; bases with no gene match: 5. Per germline, CDR1 LGHNA and CDR2 YSLEER. The CDR3 contains 15 residues. The CDR3 reads CASSPRLAGTDTQYF. The CDR3 nucleotides are TGCGCCAGCAGCCCCCGGCTAGCGGGGACAGATACGCAGTATTTT.

The chain combines TRBV14 with TRBJ1-2; D is undetermined. In germline, CDR1 is SGHDN, CDR2 FVKESK. The CDR3 contains 13 residues. V lost 4 bases, J lost 4 bases, and 10 bases lay in between. CDR3 in amino acids: CASSRSTSYGYTF. CDR3 coding DNA: TGTGCCAGCAGCCGTTCTACTTCCTATGGCTACACCTTC.

The chain joins TRBV15 to TRBJ1-1; D is perhaps TRBD1 (5 bases). V dropped 0 bases and J dropped 3 bases, with 8 bases sitting between them. Germline loops: CDR1 LNHNV, CDR2 YYDKDF (reference sequence). There are 14 residues in the CDR3. The CDR3 DNA sequence: TGTGCCACCAGCAGAGATCCCAGGGACACTGAAGCTTTCTTT. Translated: CATSRDPRDTEAFF. The full variable domain, completed using reference TRBV15 and TRBJ1-1, is DAMVIQNPRYQVTQFGKPVTLSCSQTLNHNVMYWYQQKSSQAPKLLFHYYDKDFNNEADTPDNFQSRRPNTSFCFLDIRSPGLGDTAMYLCATSRDPRDTEAFFGQGTRLTVV.

This chain uses TRBV4-3 with TRBJ2-7; D might be TRBD1 (5 bases). Germline values: CDR1 LGHNA, CDR2 YSLEER. CDR3 size: 15 residues. Trimming stripped 1 base from V and 2 bases from J, with 12 bases between. The DNA of the CDR3 is TGCGCCAGCAGCCAAGCGTTCATAGGGGCCTACGAGCAGTACTTC. Residues: CASSQAFIGAYEQYF.

The chain uses TRBV23-1 and TRBJ2-3; TRBD2 matches 7 bases. Being an ORF, TRBV23-1 has a function that is uncertain. The CDR3 contains 17 residues. V lost 2 bases and J lost 0; bases outside the gene matches: 8. CDR3 bases: TGCGCCAGCAGTCAACCCCGCCGGCGGGGGAGCACAGATACGCAGTATTTT. It specifies CASSQPRRRGSTDTQYF.

This chain connects TRBV2 to TRBJ2-7, with unresolved D. V gave up 5 bases and J gave up 0 bases, with 5 bases separating them. Germline CDR1 reads SNHLY; CDR2 reads FYNNEI. The CDR3 has 12 amino acids. The chain's CDR3 is CASSPPSYEQYF. CDR3 nucleotides: TGTGCCAGCAGTCCTCCCTCCTACGAGCAGTACTTC.

The chain combines TRBV5-1 with TRBJ1-3; D is uncertain. CDR1 SGHRS and CDR2 YFSETQ come from the germline V gene. CDR3 length: 16 residues. Trimming removed 0 bases from V and 0 bases from J, with 10 bases in between. The CDR3 loop is CASSLAGRLSGNTIYF. In DNA form, the CDR3 reads TGCGCCAGCAGCTTGGCCGGGAGGCTCTCTGGAAACACCATATATTTT.

The genes are TRBV6-1 and TRBJ2-3; TRBD1 matches 9 bases. This CDR3 region has 15 residues. The V segment lost 9 bases and the J segment 2 bases; nucleotides outside the gene matches: 9. Germline assignment: CDR1 MNHNS and CDR2 SASEGT. The CDR3 is CARGLGTGHTDTQYF. DNA for the CDR3: TGTGCCAGGGGACTGGGGACAGGGCACACAGATACGCAGTATTTT.

The chain uses TRBV7-9 and TRBJ2-2, with 8 nucleotides matching TRBD1. The germline V gene has CDR1 SEHNR and CDR2 FQNEAQ (reference sequence). The V and J ends lost 7 bases and 5 bases, in that order; junction bases with no gene match: 6. There are 14 residues in the CDR3. CDR3 amino acids: CASTATGETGELFF. CDR3 nucleotides: TGTGCCAGCACCGCGACAGGGGAGACCGGGGAGCTGTTTTTT.

This chain joins TRBV6-5 and TRBJ2-3; a possible D gene is TRBD2 (6 bases). The germline V gene has CDR1 MNHEY and CDR2 SVGAGI. V was clipped by 2 bases and J by 5 bases, with 14 bases between them. The CDR3 is 15 residues long. This CDR3 is CASSYRGLGLDTQYF. In DNA, the CDR3 is TGTGCCAGCAGTTACAGGGGACTCGGCTTAGATACGCAGTATTTT.

This chain connects TRBV10-3 to TRBJ1-2; possible D gene TRBD1, 6 bases. This CDR3 contains 14 residues. Trimming pared 4 bases from V and 5 bases from J, leaving 14 bases between. The germline V gene encodes CDR1 ENHRY and CDR2 SYGVKD. The CDR3 spells CAISARAGEYGYTF. In DNA, the CDR3 is TGTGCCATCAGTGCCAGGGCAGGGGAATATGGCTACACCTTC.

This sequence joins TRBV7-9 and TRBJ1-1, with D unclear. The length of the CDR3 is 12 residues. V was clipped by 5 bases and J by 3 bases, with 7 bases between them. The germline gives CDR1 SEHNR, CDR2 FQNEAQ (reference sequence). The CDR3, as DNA: TGTGCCAGCAGCCCTCCGTACACTGAAGCTTTCTTT. Amino acids: CASSPPYTEAFF.